This T cell receptor (beta chain) was sequenced in a study of blood T cell repertoires in COVID-19. Turning to the study itself: T cells, B-cell-depleted T cells, or PBMCs supplied cDNA or gDNA.

Seattle participants joined during active infection and were tracked over time. The CDR3 covers 17 residues. Germline V gives CDR1 MDHEN, CDR2 SYDVKM. The V segment lost 2 bases and the J segment 2 bases; nucleotides outside the gene matches: 9. In the original analysis: Counts of nucleated cells, estimated from reference gene primer amplification, were obtained. TCRdb keeps only in-frame clones here, not all; method: immunoSEQ multiplex PCR. The V and J calls and clone size are taken from that table; D and trimming were inferred from the DNA. Of roughly 250,000 clones listed, 80% to 85% are singletons.

The chain has TRBV28 and TRBJ2-3; TRBD1 agrees at 8 bases. The sequenced sample was peripheral blood. The clonotype was recovered from an older person with COVID-19, enrolled during active disease. The CDR3 DNA reads TGTGCCAGCAGTTTACCCCAGGGGGCAGCAACCACAGATACGCAGTATTTT. Translating it yields CASSLPQGAATTDTQYF.